Listed below are T cell receptor beta chains from one sample, sequenced in a study of blood T cell repertoires in COVID-19. Assay used: immunoSEQ multiplex PCR; TCRdb lists only in-frame clones, some missing. Counted here are 95,000 to 100,000 clones, around 80% occurring once; the ten biggest clones make up 24%. The sequenced sample consisted of peripheral blood. The source of these receptors is a human donor in a cohort sampled during active COVID-19. Both conserved end residues are part of each CDR3. D genes are given only for firm matches. The listing skips clone size in some rows; elsewhere it reads once, few, many or a size class.

V gene: TRBV18
D gene: NA
J gene: TRBJ1-1
clone size: NA
CDR3 protein: CASSSTAGSNTEAFF
CDR3 DNA: TGTGCCAGCTCATCGACTGCAGGGTCTAACACTGAAGCTTTCTTT

V gene: TRBV7-3
D gene: TRBD1
J gene: TRBJ1-6
clone size: NA
CDR3 protein: CASSTNRGMAPLHF
CDR3 DNA: TGTGCCAGCAGCACCAACAGGGGGATGGCACCCCTCCACTTT

V gene: TRBV27
D gene: TRBD2
J gene: TRBJ2-3
clone size: NA
CDR3 protein: CASSLLATSTDTQYF
CDR3 DNA: TGTGCCAGCAGCCTACTAGCGACAAGCACAGATACGCAGTATTTT

V gene: TRBV19
D gene: NA
J gene: TRBJ1-2
clone size: NA
CDR3 protein: CASIPSGVNYGYTF
CDR3 DNA: TGTGCCAGTATCCCATCCGGAGTTAACTATGGCTACACCTTC

V gene: TRBV5-5
D gene: NA
J gene: TRBJ2-6
clone size: NA
CDR3 protein: CASSPQGTSRGANVLTF
CDR3 DNA: TGTGCCAGCAGCCCGCAGGGGACGTCTCGGGGGGCCAACGTCCTGACTTTC

V gene: TRBV28
D gene: TRBD1
J gene: TRBJ1-1
clone size: NA
CDR3 protein: CASSRRGQGVPEAFF
CDR3 DNA: TGTGCCAGCAGTCGACGGGGACAGGGTGTCCCTGAAGCTTTCTTT

V gene: TRBV6-5
D gene: TRBD1
J gene: TRBJ1-6
clone size: NA
CDR3 protein: CASSYSAGTGLSPLHF
CDR3 DNA: TGTGCCAGCAGTTACTCTGCCGGGACAGGCCTTTCACCCCTCCACTTT

V gene: TRBV6-6
D gene: TRBD1
J gene: TRBJ2-6
clone size: NA
CDR3 protein: CASSRDSWANVLTF
CDR3 DNA: TGTGCCAGCAGTAGGGACAGCTGGGCCAACGTCCTGACTTTC

V gene: TRBV5-5
D gene: TRBD1
J gene: TRBJ2-7
clone size: NA
CDR3 protein: CASSWGQGPSYEQYF
CDR3 DNA: TGTGCCAGCAGCTGGGGACAGGGCCCCTCCTACGAGCAGTACTTC

V gene: TRBV11-1
D gene: TRBD2
J gene: TRBJ2-1
clone size: NA
CDR3 protein: CASSAPGLAVEQFF
CDR3 DNA: TGTGCCAGCAGCGCCCCGGGACTAGCGGTAGAGCAGTTCTTC

V gene: TRBV2
D gene: NA
J gene: TRBJ1-5
clone size: NA
CDR3 protein: CASRRGGEGNQPQHF
CDR3 DNA: TGTGCCAGCAGGCGGGGGGGCGAAGGCAATCAGCCCCAGCATTTT

V gene: TRBV28
D gene: NA
J gene: TRBJ1-1
clone size: NA
CDR3 protein: CASSLLRARRMNTEAFF
CDR3 DNA: TGTGCCAGCAGTTTATTGAGGGCGAGGCGAATGAACACTGAAGCTTTCTTT

V gene: TRBV10-1
D gene: TRBD2
J gene: TRBJ2-7
clone size: NA
CDR3 protein: CASSPGTSGGSSYEQYF
CDR3 DNA: TGCGCCAGCAGCCCCGGGACTAGCGGGGGTAGCTCCTACGAGCAGTACTTC

V gene: TRBV7-8
D gene: NA
J gene: TRBJ1-1
clone size: NA
CDR3 protein: CASSFMGLEAFF
CDR3 DNA: TGTGCCAGCAGCTTTATGGGCCTTGAAGCTTTCTTT

V gene: TRBV29-1
D gene: NA
J gene: TRBJ2-3
clone size: once
CDR3 protein: CSADLSGPRDTQYF
CDR3 DNA: TGCAGCGCGGACCTATCCGGTCCGAGAGATACGCAGTATTTT

V gene: TRBV10-3
D gene: TRBD1
J gene: TRBJ1-4
clone size: NA
CDR3 protein: CAIGQGEEKLFF
CDR3 DNA: TGTGCCATTGGCCAGGGGGAGGAAAAACTGTTTTTT

V gene: TRBV28
D gene: NA
J gene: TRBJ1-6
clone size: NA
CDR3 protein: CASSFGQPNSPLHF
CDR3 DNA: TGTGCCAGCAGTTTCGGACAGCCAAATTCACCCCTCCACTTT

V gene: TRBV5-1
D gene: TRBD1
J gene: TRBJ2-4
clone size: NA
CDR3 protein: CASSLGQGNIQYF
CDR3 DNA: TGCGCCAGCAGCCTGGGACAGGGGAACATTCAGTACTTC

V gene: TRBV3-1/TRBV3-2
D gene: TRBD2
J gene: TRBJ2-7
clone size: NA
CDR3 protein: CASSQGSLAGAGEQYF
CDR3 DNA: TGTGCCAGCAGCCAAGGAAGTCTAGCGGGAGCGGGGGAGCAGTACTTC

V gene: TRBV9
D gene: NA
J gene: TRBJ2-2
clone size: few
CDR3 protein: CASRPNTGELFF
CDR3 DNA: TGTGCCAGTCGTCCTAACACCGGGGAGCTGTTTTTT

V gene: TRBV27
D gene: NA
J gene: TRBJ2-1
clone size: NA
CDR3 protein: CASSSPLGVHEQFF
CDR3 DNA: TGTGCCAGCAGTTCTCCCCTGGGAGTCCATGAGCAGTTCTTC

V gene: TRBV21-1
D gene: NA
J gene: TRBJ2-5
clone size: NA
CDR3 protein: CASSKVPGQETQYF
CDR3 DNA: TGTGCCAGCAGCAAAGTCCCGGGCCAAGAGACCCAGTACTTC

V gene: TRBV6-1
D gene: TRBD2
J gene: TRBJ2-5
clone size: once
CDR3 protein: CASSEARTRLQETQYF
CDR3 DNA: TGTGCCAGCAGTGAAGCGAGGACTAGGCTCCAAGAGACCCAGTACTTC

V gene: TRBV4-1
D gene: TRBD2
J gene: TRBJ2-1
clone size: NA
CDR3 protein: CASSQSGLAGEFF
CDR3 DNA: TGCGCCAGCAGCCAATCGGGACTAGCGGGAGAGTTCTTC

V gene: TRBV18
D gene: NA
J gene: TRBJ2-5
clone size: NA
CDR3 protein: CASSPGDGSQYF
CDR3 DNA: TGTGCCAGCTCACCGGGAGACGGCTCCCAGTACTTC

V gene: TRBV5-1
D gene: TRBD1
J gene: TRBJ1-4
clone size: once
CDR3 protein: CASSFGQENEKLFF
CDR3 DNA: TGCGCCAGCAGCTTCGGACAGGAGAATGAAAAACTGTTTTTT

V gene: TRBV10-3
D gene: TRBD1
J gene: TRBJ2-7
clone size: NA
CDR3 protein: CAMGEETGGRYEQYF
CDR3 DNA: TGTGCCATGGGTGAGGAGACAGGGGGTAGGTACGAGCAGTACTTC

V gene: TRBV19
D gene: NA
J gene: TRBJ1-4
clone size: NA
CDR3 protein: CASSPDSNNEKLFF
CDR3 DNA: TGTGCCAGTAGCCCGGACAGTAACAATGAAAAACTGTTTTTT

V gene: TRBV2
D gene: NA
J gene: TRBJ2-2
clone size: NA
CDR3 protein: CASSDWLANTGELFF
CDR3 DNA: TGTGCCAGCAGTGATTGGCTCGCGAACACCGGGGAGCTGTTTTTT

V gene: TRBV23-1
D gene: NA
J gene: TRBJ2-2
clone size: NA
CDR3 protein: CASSHPVTGDNTGELFF
CDR3 DNA: TGCGCCAGCAGTCACCCGGTGACGGGGGATAACACCGGGGAGCTGTTTTTT

V gene: TRBV18
D gene: NA
J gene: TRBJ1-4
clone size: NA
CDR3 protein: CASSPKQEYEKLFF
CDR3 DNA: TGTGCCAGCTCACCAAAACAGGAATATGAAAAACTGTTTTTT

V gene: TRBV9
D gene: TRBD1
J gene: TRBJ1-1
clone size: NA
CDR3 protein: CASSAGQGSSTEAFF
CDR3 DNA: TGTGCCAGCAGCGCAGGACAGGGATCGAGCACTGAAGCTTTCTTT

V gene: TRBV5-5
D gene: NA
J gene: TRBJ1-1
clone size: NA
CDR3 protein: CASSLWGRGTEAFF
CDR3 DNA: TGTGCCAGCAGCCTATGGGGCAGGGGCACTGAAGCTTTCTTT

V gene: TRBV9
D gene: TRBD1
J gene: TRBJ2-7
clone size: NA
CDR3 protein: CASSPQDRNVYEQYF
CDR3 DNA: TGTGCCAGCAGCCCCCAGGACAGGAACGTCTACGAGCAGTACTTC

V gene: TRBV7-8
D gene: TRBD2
J gene: TRBJ2-7
clone size: few
CDR3 protein: CASSPSGSSYEQYF
CDR3 DNA: TGTGCCAGCAGCCCTAGCGGGAGCTCCTACGAGCAGTACTTC

V gene: TRBV27
D gene: TRBD1
J gene: TRBJ1-2
clone size: NA
CDR3 protein: CASSRGGQGALGYTF
CDR3 DNA: TGTGCCAGCAGCCGAGGAGGACAGGGGGCTCTCGGCTACACCTTC

V gene: TRBV5-4
D gene: NA
J gene: TRBJ2-7
clone size: NA
CDR3 protein: CASSLQGYEQYF
CDR3 DNA: TGTGCCAGCAGCCTACAGGGCTACGAGCAGTACTTC

V gene: TRBV19
D gene: TRBD1
J gene: TRBJ1-5
clone size: NA
CDR3 protein: CASGPLGQGPEAQHF
CDR3 DNA: TGTGCCAGCGGCCCCCTGGGACAGGGGCCCGAGGCCCAGCATTTT

V gene: TRBV9
D gene: NA
J gene: TRBJ2-5
clone size: NA
CDR3 protein: CASSVGAGGPEETQYF
CDR3 DNA: TGTGCCAGCAGCGTAGGGGCCGGGGGTCCCGAAGAGACCCAGTACTTC

V gene: TRBV19
D gene: TRBD1
J gene: TRBJ2-7
clone size: NA
CDR3 protein: CASSLDRVSYEQYF
CDR3 DNA: TGTGCCAGTAGTCTCGACAGGGTTTCCTACGAGCAGTACTTC

V gene: TRBV6-5
D gene: TRBD2
J gene: TRBJ2-3
clone size: once
CDR3 protein: CASSYGSGTKDTQYF
CDR3 DNA: TGTGCCAGCAGTTACGGATCCGGGACTAAAGATACGCAGTATTTT

V gene: TRBV10-3
D gene: TRBD1
J gene: TRBJ1-5
clone size: NA
CDR3 protein: CAISESDRGSQPQHF
CDR3 DNA: TGTGCCATCAGTGAGTCTGACAGGGGGTCTCAGCCCCAGCATTTT

V gene: TRBV19
D gene: NA
J gene: TRBJ2-3
clone size: NA
CDR3 protein: CASSTYPSGTDTQYF
CDR3 DNA: TGTGCCAGTAGTACCTACCCCAGCGGGACAGATACGCAGTATTTT

V gene: TRBV7-8
D gene: TRBD1
J gene: TRBJ1-6
clone size: NA
CDR3 protein: CASSRDRGITPLHF
CDR3 DNA: TGTGCCAGCAGCCGGGACAGGGGAATTACACCCCTCCACTTT